Listed below are T cell receptor beta chains from one sample, sequenced in a study of response to subunit inactivated influenza vaccine. TCRdb independently ran MiXCR on the RT-PCR reads; one entry per CDR3 protein. The top ten clones hold 11% of a sample with about 570,000 distinct CDR3 sequences, 11% of them seen once. Another study also made use of these data, one on T cells expressing NK-cell markers.

This material consisted of PBMCs from blood, taken on the day of vaccination. These receptors were collected from a man aged 50-59 years who received an inactivated influenza vaccine. CDR3s include the opening cysteine and the closing phenylalanine or tryptophan. The D gene is left open where the match is weak. Size is stated for part of the rows, as once, few or many counts, or as a class when the clone is expanded.

abundance: .; v_gene: TRBV6-5; d_gene: TRBD2; j_gene: TRBJ2-1; CDR3nt: TGTGCCAGCAGTTCCCTTAGCGGGGATGAGCAGTTCTTC; CDR3aa: CASSSLSGDEQFF
abundance: few; v_gene: TRBV7-9; d_gene: .; j_gene: TRBJ2-1; CDR3nt: TGTGCCAGCAGCCCGTGGGACTACAATGAGCAGTTCTTC; CDR3aa: CASSPWDYNEQFF
abundance: .; v_gene: TRBV5-5; d_gene: .; j_gene: TRBJ2-7; CDR3nt: TGTGCCAGCAGCTTGGAAGGACAGTCCTGGTACGAGCAGTACTTC; CDR3aa: CASSLEGQSWYEQYF
abundance: .; v_gene: TRBV7-9; d_gene: TRBD2; j_gene: TRBJ2-1; CDR3nt: TGTGCCAGCAGCTCCCAACTAGCGGCGGACAATGAGCAGTTCTTC; CDR3aa: CASSSQLAADNEQFF
abundance: few; v_gene: TRBV27; d_gene: TRBD2; j_gene: TRBJ2-2; CDR3nt: TGTGCCAGCAGTTTTGTAGCGGGGGGGCTTAACACCGGGGAGCTGTTTTTT; CDR3aa: CASSFVAGGLNTGELFF
abundance: few; v_gene: TRBV20-1; d_gene: .; j_gene: TRBJ2-3; CDR3nt: TGCAGTGCTAGAGTCGGGAGCTCAGATACGCAGTATTTT; CDR3aa: CSARVGSSDTQYF
abundance: few; v_gene: TRBV20-1; d_gene: .; j_gene: TRBJ2-3; CDR3nt: TGCAGTGCTAGAGTGGGGGCGGGAAGCACAGATACGCAGTATTTT; CDR3aa: CSARVGAGSTDTQYF
abundance: few; v_gene: TRBV7-7; d_gene: .; j_gene: TRBJ2-2; CDR3nt: TGTGCTAGCAGCTTTGGTCATCCCGACACCGGGGAGCTGTTTTTT; CDR3aa: CASSFGHPDTGELFF
abundance: few; v_gene: TRBV5-1; d_gene: .; j_gene: TRBJ2-2; CDR3nt: TGCGCCAGCAAAACTGGAGGGACCGGGGAGCTGTTTTTT; CDR3aa: CASKTGGTGELFF
abundance: .; v_gene: TRBV4-1; d_gene: .; j_gene: TRBJ1-2; CDR3nt: TGCGCCAGCAGCCCTCGAGCAAGCGAGTGGGGCTATGGCTACACCTTC; CDR3aa: CASSPRASEWGYGYTF
abundance: .; v_gene: TRBV4-2; d_gene: .; j_gene: TRBJ1-3; CDR3nt: TGTGCCAGCAGTCAAGAACTGCGCTCTGGAAACACCATATATTTT; CDR3aa: CASSQELRSGNTIYF
abundance: once; v_gene: TRBV4-2; d_gene: .; j_gene: TRBJ2-3; CDR3nt: TGTGCCAGCAGCCTACGGACAGTAGGCACAGATACGCAGTATTTT; CDR3aa: CASSLRTVGTDTQYF
abundance: .; v_gene: TRBV12-3/TRBV12-4; d_gene: TRBD2; j_gene: TRBJ2-1; CDR3nt: TGTGCCAGCAGTTTTGAGAGAGGCGGGGGGAAGAATGAGCAGTTCTTC; CDR3aa: CASSFERGGGKNEQFF
abundance: .; v_gene: TRBV9; d_gene: TRBD1; j_gene: TRBJ1-1; CDR3nt: TGTGCCAGCAGCGGGACACCGGACAGGGCGCAAACAGCTTTCTTT; CDR3aa: CASSGTPDRAQTAFF
abundance: .; v_gene: TRBV11-2; d_gene: .; j_gene: TRBJ2-7; CDR3nt: TGTGCCAGCAGCTTAGATCCTCCGGGACGGAGGAGCTCCTACGAGCAGTACTTC; CDR3aa: CASSLDPPGRRSSYEQYF
abundance: .; v_gene: TRBV11-1; d_gene: TRBD2; j_gene: TRBJ2-3; CDR3nt: TGTGCCAGCAGCTCCCAAGGGACTAGCGGGGTACCGACAGATACGCAGTATTTT; CDR3aa: CASSSQGTSGVPTDTQYF
abundance: .; v_gene: TRBV5-1; d_gene: TRBD1; j_gene: TRBJ2-3; CDR3nt: TGCGCCAGCAGCTTGGTGGGGACAGAGGGCACAGATACGCAGTATTTT; CDR3aa: CASSLVGTEGTDTQYF
abundance: .; v_gene: TRBV20-1; d_gene: TRBD1; j_gene: TRBJ2-7; CDR3nt: TGCCTTTCGGTCGGGACAGGGGTACACGAGCAGTACTTC; CDR3aa: CLSVGTGVHEQYF
abundance: few; v_gene: TRBV6-1; d_gene: .; j_gene: TRBJ1-1; CDR3nt: TGTGCCAGCCAAAGCCGAGGAGGGCCCACTGAAGCTTTCTTT; CDR3aa: CASQSRGGPTEAFF
abundance: .; v_gene: TRBV5-5; d_gene: TRBD2; j_gene: TRBJ2-1; CDR3nt: TGTGCCAGCAGCTTGGCCCCTGGCGGGAGCTCCTACAATGAGCAGTTCTTC; CDR3aa: CASSLAPGGSSYNEQFF
abundance: few; v_gene: TRBV14; d_gene: .; j_gene: TRBJ1-1; CDR3nt: TGTGCCAGCAGCCAACTGGCCGATGAAGCTTTCTTT; CDR3aa: CASSQLADEAFF
abundance: few; v_gene: TRBV7-2; d_gene: .; j_gene: TRBJ2-1; CDR3nt: TGTGCCAGCAGCTTAAGCCTCGGGGCTTACAATGAGCAGTTCTTC; CDR3aa: CASSLSLGAYNEQFF
abundance: .; v_gene: TRBV4-2; d_gene: TRBD2; j_gene: TRBJ2-1; CDR3nt: TGTGCCAGCAGCCAACCGGGACTAGCGGGGAGGAATGAGCAGTTCTTC; CDR3aa: CASSQPGLAGRNEQFF
abundance: few; v_gene: TRBV15; d_gene: .; j_gene: TRBJ1-1; CDR3nt: TGTGCCACCAGCAGAAAGCTACAGGAGAACACTGAAGCTTTCTTT; CDR3aa: CATSRKLQENTEAFF
abundance: .; v_gene: TRBV6-2/TRBV6-3; d_gene: TRBD1; j_gene: TRBJ2-3; CDR3nt: TGTGCCAGCAGTTTCAGACAGGGTTCAGATACGCAGTATTTT; CDR3aa: CASSFRQGSDTQYF
abundance: few; v_gene: TRBV19; d_gene: .; j_gene: TRBJ1-5; CDR3nt: TGTGCCAGTAGTGGGATTGGGTACGGACGGCCCCAGCATTTT; CDR3aa: CASSGIGYGRPQHF
abundance: few; v_gene: TRBV7-8; d_gene: .; j_gene: TRBJ2-2; CDR3nt: TGTGCCAGCAGATTTCAAGCGGTCTACACCGGGGAGCTGTTTTTT; CDR3aa: CASRFQAVYTGELFF
abundance: .; v_gene: TRBV12-3/TRBV12-4; d_gene: TRBD2; j_gene: TRBJ2-2; CDR3nt: TGTGCCAGCAGCCAGACTAGCGGGGGGGGTATCACCGGGGAGCTGTTTTTT; CDR3aa: CASSQTSGGGITGELFF
abundance: many; v_gene: TRBV20-1; d_gene: TRBD1; j_gene: TRBJ2-5; CDR3nt: TGCAGTGCCATGACAGGGGGCGAGGAGACCCAGTACTTC; CDR3aa: CSAMTGGEETQYF
abundance: many; v_gene: TRBV12-3/TRBV12-4; d_gene: .; j_gene: TRBJ1-4; CDR3nt: TGTGCCAGCACAGAACATTGGAACAGACTGTTTTTT; CDR3aa: CASTEHWNRLFF
abundance: few; v_gene: TRBV7-2; d_gene: .; j_gene: TRBJ2-3; CDR3nt: TGTGCCACCTCCTACCGGGACCGCCGCACAGATACGCAGTATTTT; CDR3aa: CATSYRDRRTDTQYF